This is a list of T cell receptor beta chains from one sample in a study of control samples from healthy donors and cancer patients. Sequencing used immunoSEQ multiplex PCR; TCRdb keeps in-frame clones, though not all of them. The sample shows fewer than 25,000 clones, around 83% of them seen only once. The material sequenced was PBMCs. Source of these receptors: a man between 60 and 75 years old with head and neck cancer. CDR3s include the opening cysteine and the closing phenylalanine or tryptophan. The D gene is left open where the match is weak. Expanded clones are given a class, and other clones once, few, many or no size at all.

TRBD1,TRBV27,TRBJ1-6,NA,CASTSSQGGLGSPLHF,TGTGCCAGCACCTCGTCTCAAGGGGGCCTAGGTTCACCCCTCCACTTT
NA,TRBV9,TRBJ2-2,NA,CASSVVAGANTGELFF,TGTGCCAGCAGCGTAGTGGCGGGGGCTAACACCGGGGAGCTGTTTTTT
NA,TRBV24-1,TRBJ1-5,few,CATSENSLSNQPQHF,TGTGCCACCAGTGAGAACTCCCTGAGCAATCAGCCCCAGCATTTT
TRBD1,TRBV5-1,TRBJ1-6,NA,CASSLGQGHNSPLHF,TGCGCCAGCAGCTTGGGACAGGGACATAATTCACCCCTCCACTTT
TRBD2,TRBV18,TRBJ2-3,NA,CASSPGTSGRRGTDTQYF,TGTGCCAGCTCACCCGGGACTAGCGGGAGACGGGGCACAGATACGCAGTATTTT
TRBD1,TRBV30,TRBJ1-6,NA,CAWTPGRGRSPLHF,TGTGCCTGGACCCCGGGAAGGGGGCGTTCACCCCTCCACTTT
NA,TRBV4-3,TRBJ2-7,NA,CASSQGKERTYEQYF,TGCGCCAGCAGCCAAGGTAAAGAGCGGACCTACGAGCAGTACTTC
NA,TRBV11-3,TRBJ1-2,NA,CASSKGIGGYTF,TGTGCCAGCAGCAAAGGAATAGGCGGCTACACCTTC
NA,TRBV2,TRBJ2-3,NA,CASSVREGGTDTQYF,TGTGCCAGCAGTGTGCGGGAAGGAGGGACAGATACGCAGTATTTT
NA,TRBV2,TRBJ2-3,NA,CASSELEDTQYF,TGTGCCAGCAGTGAGCTAGAGGATACGCAGTATTTT
NA,TRBV19,TRBJ2-7,NA,CASKPGHRSDYEQYF,TGTGCCAGTAAGCCGGGACACCGTTCGGACTACGAGCAGTACTTC
NA,TRBV7-6,TRBJ1-1,once,CASSWTQNTEAFF,TGTGCCAGCAGTTGGACCCAGAACACTGAAGCTTTCTTT
NA,TRBV9,TRBJ1-1,NA,CASSVLTGTPNTEAFF,TGTGCCAGCAGCGTCCTAACCGGGACACCGAACACTGAAGCTTTCTTT
TRBD1,TRBV29-1,TRBJ2-7,NA,CSVTTGGHEQYF,TGCAGCGTAACAACAGGGGGGCACGAGCAGTACTTC
TRBD2,TRBV4-2,TRBJ2-7,NA,CASSPSSGATPYEQYF,TGTGCCAGCAGCCCCTCTAGCGGAGCTACCCCCTACGAGCAGTACTTC
NA,TRBV3-1/TRBV3-2,TRBJ2-5,NA,CASSQGTGPRGTQYF,TGTGCCAGCAGCCAAGGGACGGGGCCTCGGGGGACCCAGTACTTC
NA,TRBV7-9,TRBJ1-5,NA,CASSRSNQPQHF,TGTGCCAGCAGCCGTTCCAATCAGCCCCAGCATTTT
NA,TRBV19,TRBJ2-1,few,CASSIDPSGGGQFF,TGTGCCAGTAGTATAGATCCGTCTGGCGGTGGGCAGTTCTTC
NA,TRBV14,TRBJ2-6,medium-sized,CASSLRESGANVLTF,TGTGCCAGCAGCCTCAGGGAATCGGGGGCCAACGTCCTGACTTTC
NA,TRBV6-5,TRBJ2-7,NA,CASSISRGSYEQYF,TGTGCCAGCAGTATCTCCAGAGGATCCTACGAGCAGTACTTC
NA,TRBV19,TRBJ2-2,NA,CASTPRNRANTGELFF,TGTGCCAGTACCCCCAGGAACCGTGCGAACACCGGGGAGCTGTTTTTT